This T cell receptor (beta chain) was observed in a study of CD8 T cells in Susac syndrome. V dropped 1 base and J dropped 10 bases, with 8 bases sitting between them. In germline, CDR1 is LNHNV, CDR2 YYDKDF (reference sequence). The CDR3 contains 12 residues. Reverse transcription of roughly 0.45 to 1 ug RNA was performed with random hexamers. The CDR3 of TCR beta was amplified by immunoSEQ multiplex PCR across 54 Vbeta and 13 Jbeta. In TCRdb, the immunoSEQ multiplex PCR reads were re-called with MiXCR into one record per CDR3 protein. The sample lists around 200,000 distinct CDR3 sequences, around 95% occurring once. TEMRA cells were FACS-enriched, unlike CD8+ and CD4+ T cells, which were negatively isolated. Of note for this clonotype: The antigen remains undetermined.

Study results and caveats: In Susac syndrome, CD4+ T cell repertoires lacked any clonal expansion.

The chain uses TRBV15 and TRBJ2-1; D remains ambiguous. Input material: CD4+ T cells from PBMCs. This clonotype was sampled from a human donor with Susac syndrome. DNA of the CDR3: TGTGCCACCAGCAGAGTCTACCAGGAGCAGTTCTTC. Amino acid sequence: CATSRVYQEQFF.